Listed below are T cell receptor beta chains from one sample, sequenced in a study of CD4 and CD8 cells across lung adenocarcinoma regions. TCRdb independently ran MiXCR on the PCR reads; one entry per CDR3 protein. The data show under 20,000 distinct CDR3 sequences, about 50% seen once. Sequencing used CD8+ T cells from the margin of a lung tumor. The receptors were gathered from a male donor with lung adenocarcinoma. The CD4 and CD8 labels of this study may be unreliable. The CDR3 runs from the conserved cysteine through the conserved F or W. D genes are given only for firm matches. Size tells how often a clone was seen (once, few, many) or the class of an expanded clone, and some rows leave it out.

CDR3 length: 13; V gene: TRBV12-5; clone size: -; D gene: TRBD2; CDR3 protein: CARGLLAGNLQYF
CDR3 length: 17; V gene: TRBV27; clone size: -; D gene: TRBD2; CDR3 protein: CASRPPSGTSGMETQYF
CDR3 length: 14; V gene: TRBV10-2; clone size: -; D gene: -; CDR3 protein: CGGSGLGGKNMQYF
CDR3 length: 15; V gene: TRBV7-8; clone size: -; D gene: TRBD2; CDR3 protein: CASSRSGRADNEQFF
CDR3 length: 14; V gene: TRBV6-1; clone size: -; D gene: TRBD2; CDR3 protein: CASSPWGGRKEQFF
CDR3 length: 17; V gene: TRBV5-1; clone size: -; D gene: -; CDR3 protein: CASSLGSTPTSQETQYF
CDR3 length: 16; V gene: TRBV6-1; clone size: medium-sized; D gene: -; CDR3 protein: CASSEARYRTQETQYF
CDR3 length: 17; V gene: TRBV7-2; clone size: -; D gene: TRBD2; CDR3 protein: CASSFSSLAGVFGEQFF
CDR3 length: 18; V gene: TRBV6-5; clone size: few; D gene: -; CDR3 protein: CASSSSGVGRKNNYGYTF
CDR3 length: 13; V gene: TRBV6-1; clone size: -; D gene: -; CDR3 protein: CASSEIRKDEQYF
CDR3 length: 13; V gene: TRBV6-1; clone size: few; D gene: -; CDR3 protein: CASRTIGNQPQHF
CDR3 length: 14; V gene: TRBV28; clone size: -; D gene: TRBD1; CDR3 protein: CATRTGGLNTEAFF
CDR3 length: 14; V gene: TRBV6-1; clone size: -; D gene: TRBD2; CDR3 protein: CASRSSGYNNEQFF
CDR3 length: 16; V gene: TRBV6-1; clone size: -; D gene: -; CDR3 protein: CASRETRAVSTDAQYF
CDR3 length: 14; V gene: TRBV10-3; clone size: -; D gene: -; CDR3 protein: CAGSGGRYQETQYF
CDR3 length: 14; V gene: TRBV7-6; clone size: -; D gene: TRBD2; CDR3 protein: CASSLGTSRETQYF
CDR3 length: 16; V gene: TRBV30; clone size: -; D gene: -; CDR3 protein: CAWSVGSQSTNEKLFF
CDR3 length: 13; V gene: TRBV10-3; clone size: many; D gene: -; CDR3 protein: CAISGSTDNEQFF
CDR3 length: 15; V gene: TRBV4-2; clone size: few; D gene: TRBD2; CDR3 protein: CASSVTSGTHNEQFF
CDR3 length: 15; V gene: TRBV11-1; clone size: -; D gene: TRBD2; CDR3 protein: CASSFGTSGPYEQYF
CDR3 length: 13; V gene: TRBV27; clone size: few; D gene: TRBD1; CDR3 protein: CASRGTGTGTLYF
CDR3 length: 16; V gene: TRBV6-1; clone size: -; D gene: TRBD1; CDR3 protein: CASSPHRDRAKNIQYF
CDR3 length: 15; V gene: TRBV6-1; clone size: many; D gene: TRBD2; CDR3 protein: CASSLQTAGPDTQYF
CDR3 length: 14; V gene: TRBV7-7; clone size: many; D gene: -; CDR3 protein: CASSPSSRVETQYF
CDR3 length: 16; V gene: TRBV20-1; clone size: few; D gene: -; CDR3 protein: CSARVRTVGGTDTQYF
CDR3 length: 14; V gene: TRBV6-1; clone size: many; D gene: -; CDR3 protein: CATRLGGGADTQYF
CDR3 length: 15; V gene: TRBV5-1; clone size: many; D gene: -; CDR3 protein: CASSLTGNKAYEQYF
CDR3 length: 14; V gene: TRBV6-1; clone size: many; D gene: -; CDR3 protein: CASSKTVGAYEQYF
CDR3 length: 16; V gene: TRBV6-1; clone size: -; D gene: TRBD2; CDR3 protein: CASSGLAGVRGDTQFF